The T cell receptor (beta chain) under discussion was sequenced for a study of CD8 T cells in Susac syndrome. RNA in amounts of about 0.5 to 1 ug was reverse transcribed with random hexamers. MiXCR, run by TCRdb on the immunoSEQ multiplex PCR reads, gives a single entry per CDR3 protein. The sample lists around 140,000 distinct CDR3 sequences; over 90% were seen once. V was clipped by 7 bases and J by 3 bases, with 10 bases between them. The CDR3 loop spans 13 amino acids. From germline, CDR1 is MDHEN and CDR2 SYDVKM. The authors negatively isolated CD8+ and CD4+ T cells and FACS-enriched TEMRA cells.

This chain uses TRBV28 with TRBJ2-1, with D possibly TRBD2 on 5 matching bases. Sequenced input: CD4+ T cells from PBMCs. The origin of this receptor is a human donor with Susac syndrome. The CDR3 reads CASISGNYNEQFF. The CDR3 DNA follows: TGTGCCAGCATAAGCGGTAACTACAATGAGCAGTTCTTC.